This T cell receptor (beta chain) was sequenced for a study of blood T cell repertoires in COVID-19. Study information: Acute-phase and convalescent COVID-19 samples originated in the United States, Italy and Spain. Nucleic acid was either cDNA or gDNA, and it came from T cells, B-cell-depleted T cells, or PBMCs.

The V end was cut by 4 bases, the J end by 1 base, with 10 bases between. Germline V gene data show CDR1 as LGHDT and CDR2 as YNNKEL (reference sequence). The CDR3 covers 14 residues. This clone was found a few times. This table comes from immunoSEQ multiplex PCR, and its TCRdb copy is limited to in-frame clones, with some not included. The profile shows about 200,000 clones, 75% to 85% of them singletons. The chain carries TRBV3-1 (or the pseudogene TRBV3-2) and TRBJ1-1; no clear D. This TCR came from a woman aged 40 to 49 with acute COVID-19. The sequencing input was PBMCs or T cells enriched from blood (not recorded which). The DNA of the CDR3 is TGTGCCAGCAGCCCCACCGGGAGGAACACTGAAGCTTTCTTT. Encoded protein: CASSPTGRNTEAFF.